These 29 T cell receptor beta chains came from one sample sequenced in a study of shared clonotypes between healthy human individuals. Libraries were prepared by immunoSEQ multiplex PCR; TCRdb keeps only in-frame clonotypes and omits some of them. The data hold some 500,000 clones, with roughly 95% observed a single time. Sequenced: naive CD4+ T cells sorted from blood. Subset meaning: CD45RA+ positively selected. The receptors come from a woman aged 25 to 39 in good health.

This chain links TRBV11-2 with TRBJ2-2; D may match TRBD1 or TRBD2 (6 bases each). The germline CDR1 and CDR2 sequences are SGHAT and FQNNGV. This CDR3 has 15 residues. The ends were cut back, 7 bases at V and 0 bases at J, with 12 bases in the middle. The CDR3 protein is CASTRGQSNTGELFF. DNA of the CDR3: TGTGCCAGCACCCGGGGGCAGTCGAACACCGGGGAGCTGTTTTTT.

The gene calls are TRBV19 and TRBJ1-2; maybe TRBD1 (5 bases). This CDR3 has 15 amino acids. Trimming removed 4 bases at V and 0 bases at J, with 12 bases between. The germline CDR1 and CDR2 sequences are LNHDA and SQIVND (reference sequence). The CDR3 region is CASSRDGLANYGYTF. For the CDR3, the DNA is TGTGCCAGTAGTAGGGACGGCCTAGCTAACTATGGCTACACCTTC.

This clone was detected once. This rearrangement joins TRBV19 to TRBJ2-1; either TRBD1 or TRBD2 may fit D (6 bases each). There are 15 residues in the CDR3. V was clipped by 3 bases and J by 0 bases, with 9 bases between them. Germline V lookup: CDR1 LNHDA, CDR2 SQIVND (reference sequence). CDR3: CASSISGASYNEQFF. CDR3 bases: TGTGCCAGTAGTATTTCGGGGGCCTCCTACAATGAGCAGTTCTTC.

This chain uses TRBV5-1 with TRBJ2-1; 8 bases are a match to TRBD2. V was pared by 0 bases and J by 6 bases, with 5 bases of the junction left unmatched. Germline V lookup: CDR1 SGHRS, CDR2 YFSETQ. This CDR3 region has 15 residues. CDR3 coding DNA: TGCGCCAGCAGCTTGGTCACTAGCGGTTTCAATGAGCAGTTCTTC. Translation: CASSLVTSGFNEQFF. The whole variable domain, filled in from reference TRBV5-1 and TRBJ2-1, reads KAGVTQTPRYLIKTRGQQVTLSCSPISGHRSVSWYQQTPGQGLQFLFEYFSETQRNKGNFPGRFSGRQFSNSRSEMNVSTLELGDSALYLCASSLVTSGFNEQFFGPGTRLTVL.

The chain uses TRBV27 and TRBJ1-1, with TRBD1 matching 8 bases. The CDR3 length is 14 residues. The V gene's germline CDR1 is MNHEY and CDR2 SMNVEV (reference sequence). J gave up 5 bases and V 10 bases, and 12 bases lay outside the gene matches. CDR3 coding DNA: TGTGCCACTGGACCTCAGGGGGCTCGGACTGAAGCTTTCTTT. Translating it yields CATGPQGARTEAFF.

The gene calls are TRBV20-1 and TRBJ2-3; D uncertain. Germline CDR1 and CDR2: DFQATT and SNEGSKA (reference sequence). CDR3 length equals 11 residues. V lost 3 bases, J lost 7 bases, and 8 bases lay in between. CDR3 DNA: TGCAGTGCTAGGTTGTATAATACGCAGTATTTT. Protein product: CSARLYNTQYF.

The chain is built from TRBV28 and TRBJ1-5, with no clear D. Trimming removed 6 bases at V and 4 bases at J, with 7 bases between. The germline V gene encodes CDR1 MDHEN and CDR2 SYDVKM. CDR3 length equals 12 residues. CDR3 sequence reads: CASRGPNQPQHF. CDR3 in DNA: TGTGCCAGCAGAGGCCCAAATCAGCCCCAGCATTTT. Using reference TRBV28 and TRBJ1-5 for the parts outside the CDR3, the full variable domain is DVKVTQSSRYLVKRTGEKVFLECVQDMDHENMFWYRQDPGLGLRLIYFSYDVKMKEKGDIPEGYSVSREKKERFSLILESASTNQTSMYLCASRGPNQPQHFGDGTRLSIL.

The genes are TRBV29-1 and TRBJ2-3; TRBD1 agrees at 10 bases. Per the germline V gene, CDR1 is SQVTM and CDR2 is ANQGSEA. The CDR3 runs to 14 residues. V shed 6 bases, J shed 2 bases, and the junction held 5 bases outside the gene matches. CDR3 DNA: TGCAGCGTGCGACAGGGGGCGACCACAGATACGCAGTATTTT. It is translated as CSVRQGATTDTQYF.

The count of this clone is one. The genes are TRBV10-1 and TRBJ1-2, with TRBD1 matching 7 bases. In germline, CDR1 is WNHNN, CDR2 SYGVQD (reference sequence). The CDR3 extends over 12 amino acids. V lost 2 bases to trimming and J lost 7 bases; unmatched junction nucleotides: 1. The CDR3 loop is CASSETGVGYTF. The CDR3 DNA reads TGCGCCAGCAGTGAGACAGGGGTTGGCTACACCTTC.

The chain uses TRBV2 and TRBJ1-2, with D tentatively TRBD1 (6 bases). This CDR3 is 12 amino acids long. V was pared by 4 bases and J by 5 bases, with 8 bases between. Per germline, CDR1 SNHLY and CDR2 FYNNEI. CDR3 loop: CASSATGYGYTF. Here the CDR3 DNA reads TGTGCCAGCAGTGCGACAGGTTATGGCTACACCTTC.

The V and J genes are TRBV18 and TRBJ2-7, with D perhaps being TRBD1 or TRBD2 (5 bases each). Trimming left V 6 bases short and J 2 bases short, with 17 bases between. Germline assignment: CDR1 KGHSH and CDR2 LQKENI. This CDR3 is built from 15 residues. As DNA, the CDR3 is TGTGCCAGCTCGCCTACCGGGACCAAACCCTACGAGCAGTACTTC. This translates into CASSPTGTKPYEQYF.

The chain links TRBV6-1 to TRBJ1-2; 7 nucleotides line up with TRBD1. V shed 4 bases, J shed 6 bases, and the junction held 5 bases outside the gene matches. The germline V gene encodes CDR1 MNHNS and CDR2 SASEGT. The CDR3 is 13 residues long. The CDR3 protein is CASSVRQGDGYTF. The CDR3 nucleotides read TGTGCCAGCAGTGTGAGACAGGGCGATGGCTACACCTTC.

V gene TRBV5-1 combines with J gene TRBJ2-7; D is possibly TRBD1 or TRBD2 (6 bases each). With 0 bases removed from V and 3 bases from J, the gap between germline ends came to 13 bases. Germline values: CDR1 SGHRS, CDR2 YFSETQ. This CDR3 contains 15 residues. The CDR3 sequence is CASSLGAGEVYEQYF. In nucleotides, the CDR3 is TGCGCCAGCAGCTTGGGGGCAGGGGAGGTCTACGAGCAGTACTTC.

The chain carries TRBV6-5 and TRBJ2-1; 10 bases match TRBD2. CDR1 is MNHEY, CDR2 SVGAGI, per germline. This CDR3 is 15 amino acids long. The J segment lost 3 bases and the V segment lost 6 bases, leaving 5 bases of the junction unmatched. The CDR3 spells CASSLSGRVYNEQFF. The CDR3 DNA follows: TGTGCCAGCAGCCTAAGCGGGAGGGTCTACAATGAGCAGTTCTTC.

The chain couples TRBV5-1 to TRBJ2-7; 9 nucleotides line up with TRBD2. V lost 4 bases, J lost 5 bases, and 10 bases stayed unmatched. Germline V gene data show CDR1 as SGHRS and CDR2 as YFSETQ. This CDR3 is built from 15 residues. The CDR3 DNA reads as TGCGCCAGCAGCCCGCGACTAGCGGCCCTCAACGAGCAGTACTTC. Translating it yields CASSPRLAALNEQYF.

This chain uses TRBV5-1 with TRBJ2-2, with D maybe TRBD1 (6 bases). CDR3 length: 14 amino acids. Germline V lookup: CDR1 SGHRS, CDR2 YFSETQ. V lost 3 bases, J lost 0 bases, and 6 bases lay in between. CDR3 bases: TGCGCCAGCAGCTGGGACACGAACACCGGGGAGCTGTTTTTT. This gives the protein CASSWDTNTGELFF.

The chain employs TRBV5-1 and TRBJ2-2; a weak D match, TRBD1 (5 bases). CDR1 and CDR2 from the germline V gene are SGHRS and YFSETQ. V lost 5 bases and J lost 2, with 19 bases in between. This CDR3 region has 17 residues. The CDR3 coding sequence is TGCGCCAGCAGATCCCCTCAGGGTTCTCCTAACACCGGGGAGCTGTTTTTT. Its translation: CASRSPQGSPNTGELFF.

In this sample, this clone turned up once. V gene TRBV7-2 combines with J gene TRBJ2-7, with D perhaps given as TRBD1 or TRBD2 (7 bases each). The CDR3 spans 17 residues. Germline values: CDR1 SGHTA, CDR2 FQGNSA. Trimming took 1 base from V and 0 from J, leaving 16 bases between them. The CDR3 DNA follows: TGTGCCAGCAGCTTAGTCCGAGGGGGGGACAGCTCCTACGAGCAGTACTTC. Translated: CASSLVRGGDSSYEQYF.

The rearrangement links TRBV28 to TRBJ2-7; either TRBD1 or TRBD2 may supply D (5 bases each). Per the germline V gene, CDR1 is MDHEN and CDR2 is SYDVKM. This CDR3 region has 14 residues. The V end lost 4 bases, the J end lost 7 bases, and 17 bases lay between the germline ends. The CDR3 DNA is TGTGCCAGCAGTTCAGACGGGGCAGTCAAAGAGCAGTACTTC. Protein: CASSSDGAVKEQYF.

The CDR3 loop is CASSGAGTSGSTSYNEQFF. CDR3 coding DNA: TGTGCCAGCAGCGGGGCCGGGACTAGCGGGAGTACCTCCTACAATGAGCAGTTCTTC. The genes are TRBV9 and TRBJ2-1; 14 bases map to TRBD2. The CDR3 is 19 amino acids. The V and J ends lost 3 bases and 0 bases, in that order; junction bases with no gene match: 8. Germline V lookup: CDR1 SGDLS, CDR2 YYNGEE. The full variable domain, with the rest looked up from reference TRBV9 and TRBJ2-1, is DSGVTQTPKHLITATGQRVTLRCSPRSGDLSVYWYQQSLDQGLQFLIQYYNGEERAKGNILERFSAQQFPDLHSELNLSSLELGDSALYFCASSGAGTSGSTSYNEQFFGPGTRLTVL.

This clone occurred once. This chain uses TRBV5-1 with TRBJ2-7, with D tentatively TRBD2 (6 bases). Deletions cut 5 bases from V and 0 bases from J, with 15 bases between. Germline CDR1 reads SGHRS; CDR2 reads YFSETQ. The CDR3 length is 15 residues. The CDR3: CASRSGAVSSYEQYF. In DNA form, the CDR3 reads TGCGCCAGCAGATCGGGAGCTGTTAGCTCCTACGAGCAGTACTTC.

The chain combines TRBV6-1 with TRBJ1-1; D is perhaps TRBD1 (6 bases). Trimming removed 6 bases at V and 2 bases at J, with 16 bases between. The length of the CDR3 is 15 residues. Germline CDR1 reads MNHNS; CDR2 reads SASEGT. DNA of the CDR3: TGTGCCAGCAGAGCCTCGTGGACAGTAAACACTGAAGCTTTCTTT. Residues: CASRASWTVNTEAFF.

The rearrangement uses TRBV5-1 and TRBJ2-5, with 7 positions matching TRBD1. From germline, CDR1 is SGHRS and CDR2 YFSETQ. The CDR3 has 14 amino acids. J was trimmed by 5 bases and V by 5 bases; bases with no gene match: 9. CDR3 residues: CASRRQGHLETQYF. The DNA of the CDR3 is TGCGCCAGCAGGCGACAGGGACATCTGGAGACCCAGTACTTC.

V and J are TRBV5-5 and TRBJ1-2; the D is unclear. Germline lookup yields CDR1 SGHKS and CDR2 YYEKEE (reference sequence). This CDR3 has 11 amino acids. V was clipped by 4 bases and J by 6 bases, with 7 bases between them. The CDR3 here is CASSTKDGYTF. CDR3 sequence (DNA): TGTGCCAGCAGCACGAAGGATGGCTACACCTTC.

The V and J genes are TRBV6-1 and TRBJ1-1; tentative D call: TRBD1 (5 bases). Trimming left V 1 base short and J 8 bases short, with 11 bases between. CDR1 and CDR2 (germline): MNHNS, SASEGT. The CDR3 covers 13 residues. CDR3 protein: CASSEERGTEAFF. CDR3 bases: TGTGCCAGCAGTGAAGAGAGAGGGACCGAAGCTTTCTTT.

In its sample, this clone was seen a few times. The chain carries TRBV15 and TRBJ1-4; no clear D. V shed 0 bases and J shed 0 bases, with 8 bases lying between them. CDR1 is LNHNV and CDR2 is YYDKDF in the germline V gene (reference sequence). The CDR3 loop spans 16 amino acids. DNA of the CDR3: TGTGCCACCAGCAGAGAAAGGAGGGCAACTAATGAAAAACTGTTTTTT. The encoded protein is CATSRERRATNEKLFF.

This chain links TRBV4-1 with TRBJ1-1; 7 bases align to TRBD1. Germline lookup yields CDR1 MGHRA and CDR2 YSYEKL. The CDR3 consists of 14 residues. Trimming removed 0 bases from V and 5 bases from J; junction bases left unmatched: 3. The CDR3 nucleotides read TGCGCCAGCAGCCAAGATGGCAGGGGGACTGAAGCTTTCTTT. Its protein is CASSQDGRGTEAFF.

The chain has TRBV5-1 and TRBJ1-5, with D possibly being TRBD1 (6 bases). Trimming stripped 4 bases from V and 1 base from J, with 15 bases between. The CDR3 extends over 16 amino acids. Germline V gives CDR1 SGHRS, CDR2 YFSETQ. The CDR3 bases are TGCGCCAGCAGCGAAAGGAGGACAGAAAGCAATCAGCCCCAGCATTTT. It is translated as CASSERRTESNQPQHF.

This chain links TRBV2 with TRBJ1-2; 9 bases are a match to TRBD1. Germline assignment: CDR1 SNHLY and CDR2 FYNNEI. Losses at the gene ends were 7 bases for V and 6 bases for J; bases not matched to a gene: 6. The length of the CDR3 is 13 residues. The CDR3 region is CASNLRDRDGYTF. The CDR3 DNA reads as TGTGCCAGCAATCTTCGGGACAGGGATGGCTACACCTTC. Based on the CDR3 plus reference TRBV2 and TRBJ1-2, the full variable domain is EPEVTQTPSHQVTQMGQEVILRCVPISNHLYFYWYRQILGQKVEFLVSFYNNEISEKSEIFDDQFSVERPDGSNFTLKIRSTKLEDSAMYFCASNLRDRDGYTFGSGTRLTVV.